This T cell receptor beta chain was obtained from a study of blood T cells in healthy people across ages (dated by TCRdb to about 2015). Broadly, across the study: In model experiments, roughly one uniquely barcoded TCR beta cDNA molecule per two T cells was captured by template switching. Donors of different ages were randomly distributed across sequencing lanes to avoid experimental bias. Age-related changes in TCR beta repertoire diversity were measured in the study by deep sequencing normalized with unique cDNA molecular identifiers. The donors were split into four age groups: young (average about 15 years), middle-aged (roughly 39), aged (more than 60) and long-lived (82). Using the same blood draw, the study looked at two additional independent replicas of 1 million unique cDNA reads for two donors, one aged 18 to 30 and the other aged 80 or older.

Donors were 30 to 45 systemically healthy Caucasian individuals from Russia aged 6 to 90 years. Each donor gave about 9.2 milliliters of peripheral blood, drawn into EDTA-treated Vacutainer tubes. Ficoll-Paque density-gradient centrifugation was used to isolate PBMCs, with at least 7 million obtained per sample. Trizol reagent was used to extract total RNA from the PBMCs, yielding at least 6 micrograms per sample. Naive CD45RAhigh/CD27high T cell percentages were measured by flow cytometry on a PBMC aliquot from every donor. Remarks on this clonotype: Its binding antigen is unknown. Within one base of it there is no much larger clone, and no base qualities were kept.

V is reduced by 6 bases and J by 0 bases, leaving a spacing of 14 bases between them. CDR1 and CDR2, per the germline V gene, are MNHEY and SVGEGT. The CDR3 has 15 amino acids, counting the end cysteine and phenylalanine. Only the CDR3 region is kept as DNA, spanning 45 bases read in frame from base 1. Library prep was done by 5' RACE. These reads were obtained on an Illumina HiSeq 2500. A second roughly 6 to 12 cycle PCR used a sample-barcoded 5' primer and a J-beta primer mix. Each TCR beta cDNA molecule received a unique molecular identifier from a template-switch 5' adaptor carrying 12 random nucleotides. Each sample yielded at least 2.5 million CDR3-containing paired-end reads. The Mint cDNA synthesis kit, primed by a TRBC-specific oligonucleotide, was used to synthesize first-strand cDNA from all RNA. Following uracil-DNA glycosylase treatment, all cDNA underwent a first 18-cycle PCR with the universal primers M1SS and BC2_uni_R. In the source study's methods: Each sample was normalized by randomly selecting 1 million high-quality reads, each carrying a distinct molecular identifier. Instead of being binned into consensus sequences, reads that shared molecular identifiers were thrown out. CDR3 identification, clonotype clustering and error correction used MiTCR with a Q25 quality threshold and the strictest error-elimination algorithm. A nonparametric unseen species model with Euler transformation was used to estimate a lower bound on total TCR beta diversity. Starting from the raw public reads, TCRdb applied fastp trimming at Q25, assembled clones with MiXCR and retained in-frame beta chains. Rows are unified per CDR3 protein, each entry keeping the most common DNA and genes. The V and J calls and clone size come from TCRdb's table, not from the authors' own analysis. This sample has about 640,000 distinct CDR3 sequences in its table, and around 54% of those were observed once. 30% to 40% of the sample lies in the top ten.

The research as a whole found: The long-lived group showed more naive CD4+ T cells, fewer expanded clones and increased TCR diversity than the aged group, suggesting age selection. Conclusive comparison of naive and antigen-experienced compartments was prevented by the profiling of bulk unsorted PBMCs. Estimates of total diversity from one million sequenced T cells were regarded as lower bounds and underestimates. As age increased, observed TCR beta diversity per million T cells dropped in a roughly linear way, and a significant reduction was already evident by age 40. Because the CMV infection status of the donors was unknown, age-related changes in expanded clonotypes may potentially have been confounded. There was a strong correlation between observed TCR beta diversity and the percentage of naive T cells measured by flow cytometry.

The sequence was obtained from a man in his sixties in good health. Sequencing input: blood. Recombination joined TRBV6-2 or TRBV6-3 with TRBJ1-1; no D gene can be assigned with confidence. The CDR3 reads as follows: CASRLDRRMNTEAFF. The bases read TGTGCCAGCAGATTAGACCGGAGGATGAACACTGAAGCTTTCTTT.